The 14 T cell receptor beta chains below were found in one sample sequenced in a study of human T cells and chemical hapten exposure. Time point denoted: patch test 2, 6 weeks after DPC sensitization. The treatment is: therapeutic diphenylcyclopropenone sensitization with weekly scalp DPC. MiXCR, applied by TCRdb to the RACE reads, yields one record per CDR3 protein. The sample lists about 82,000 distinct CDR3 sequences, 8.5% to 12% occurring once. Source: whole blood, taken in connection with sensitization to the hapten diphenylcyclopropenone (DPC). These receptors all stem from a woman between 45 and 65 years old with alopecia areata. Some clones in this sample may be carry-over from other donors' samples.

This clonotype was seen at least ten times. V gene TRBV2 combines with J gene TRBJ2-5; 7 nucleotides agree with TRBD2. This CDR3 is 13 amino acids long. V shed 3 bases, J shed 7 bases, and the junction held 5 bases outside the gene matches. Germline loops: CDR1 SNHLY, CDR2 FYNNEI. This CDR3 is CASSDGGYATQYF. CDR3 coding DNA: TGTGCCAGCAGTGACGGGGGGTACGCGACCCAGTACTTC. Filled out from reference TRBV2 and TRBJ2-5, the complete variable domain reads EPEVTQTPSHQVTQMGQEVILRCVPISNHLYFYWYRQILGQKVEFLVSFYNNEISEKSEIFDDQFSVERPDGSNFTLKIRSTKLEDSAMYFCASSDGGYATQYFGPGTRLLVL.

This clonotype was seen many times. This rearrangement joins TRBV12-5 to TRBJ2-2; D unresolved. The CDR3 consists of 12 residues. The V end lost 0 bases, the J end lost 5 bases, and 1 base lay between the germline ends. The germline V gene encodes CDR1 LGHNT and CDR2 FRNRAP. The CDR3 here is CASGLVTGELFF. The CDR3 DNA follows: TGTGCTAGTGGTTTGGTAACCGGGGAGCTGTTTTTT.

Many counts were recorded for this clonotype. The chain carries TRBV7-9 and TRBJ2-3; 7 bases fit TRBD2. CDR1 SEHNR and CDR2 FQNEAQ come from the germline V gene (reference sequence). V dropped 5 bases and J dropped 0; count of bases not matched to a gene: 2. The CDR3 has 14 amino acids. DNA for the CDR3: TGTGCCAGCAGCGATAGCGGGAGCACAGATACGCAGTATTTT. This encodes CASSDSGSTDTQYF.

This chain uses TRBV12-3 or TRBV12-4 with TRBJ2-7; TRBD2 matches 9 bases. The J segment lost 4 bases and the V segment lost 5 bases, leaving 15 bases of the junction unmatched. The CDR3 is 17 amino acids. The CDR3 DNA reads as TGTGCCAGCAGTCCTCCCCGCGGGAGGGGTCCGTGGTACGAGCAGTACTTC. This encodes CASSPPRGRGPWYEQYF.

Ten or more counts support this clonotype. The gene calls are TRBV5-1 and TRBJ1-5, with D perhaps matching TRBD1 (5 bases). V lost 0 bases and J 7 bases, leaving 11 bases between the germline ends. The CDR3 spans 14 residues. Germline lookup yields CDR1 SGHRS and CDR2 YFSETQ. CDR3 sequence reads: CASSLGQGTQPQHF. CDR3 nucleotide sequence: TGCGCCAGCAGCTTGGGTCAGGGCACACAGCCCCAGCATTTT.

Details on this clonotype: Since a much larger clone is just one base distant, this may be a read error. This chain connects TRBV28 to TRBJ1-3; TRBD1 might be the D (5 bases). This CDR3 region has 13 residues. Germline values: CDR1 MDHEN, CDR2 SYDVKM. CDR3 sequence (DNA): TGTGCCATCAGTGACAGTCCTGGAAACACCATATATTTT. Protein sequence: CAISDSPGNTIYF.

This clonotype was detected many times. V and J are TRBV7-7 and TRBJ1-2; the D gene is possibly TRBD1 (5 bases). Trimming left V 5 bases short and J 4 bases short, with 17 bases between. The CDR3 runs to 15 residues. From germline, CDR1 is SSHAT and CDR2 FNYEAQ (reference sequence). CDR3: CASSPPTVRTYGYTF. The CDR3, as DNA: TGTGCCAGCAGCCCTCCGACAGTCAGGACCTATGGCTACACCTTC.

This clonotype was seen a handful of times. This rearrangement joins TRBV3-1 to TRBJ2-3; TRBD2 might be the D (5 bases). Germline CDR1 and CDR2: LGHDT and YNNKEL (reference sequence). The length of the CDR3 is 16 residues. Trimming stripped 4 bases from V and 6 bases from J, with 20 bases between. The CDR3 sequence: CASSPGQRGSMDTQYF. DNA of the CDR3: TGTGCCAGCAGCCCCGGCCAGCGAGGGTCAATGGATACGCAGTATTTT.

A few counts support this clonotype. V is TRBV4-3 and J is TRBJ2-4; D call uncertain. Germline CDR1 LGHNA, CDR2 YSLEER. The length of the CDR3 is 15 residues. V was pared by 0 bases and J by 3 bases, with 9 bases between. The DNA of the CDR3 is TGCGCCAGCAGCCAAGATGTAGTATTCAAAAACATTCAGTACTTC. It codes for CASSQDVVFKNIQYF.

The rearrangement links TRBV5-1 to TRBJ2-6; 7 bases are shared with TRBD2. Looked up from germline, CDR1 is SGHRS and CDR2 is YFSETQ. This CDR3 region has 13 residues. The junction had 3 bases not matched to a gene; V was cut back by 10 bases and J by 2 bases. The CDR3 region is CAFREAGANVLTF. In nucleotides, the CDR3 is TGCGCCTTCCGGGAGGCTGGGGCCAACGTCCTGACTTTC.

This clonotype was seen at least ten times. The chain joins TRBV29-1 to TRBJ1-5; D is perhaps TRBD1 (5 bases). The CDR3 has 13 residues. Germline V gene sequence: CDR1 SQVTM, CDR2 ANQGSEA. Trimming took 4 bases from V and 11 from J, leaving 18 bases between them. CDR3 sequence (DNA): TGCAGCGTTGTCTTCCAGGGCGGTCCGGCCCAGCATTTT. Protein product: CSVVFQGGPAQHF.

This clonotype appeared many times. The chain carries TRBV4-2 and TRBJ2-3; TRBD2 matches at 8 bases. Germline V lookup: CDR1 LGHNA, CDR2 YNFKEQ. This CDR3 has 16 residues. V lost 4 bases, J lost 7 bases, and 13 bases stayed unmatched. The CDR3 is CASSPRGGSPPNTQYF. The CDR3 DNA reads TGTGCCAGCAGCCCCCGCGGGGGGTCCCCTCCCAATACGCAGTATTTT.

This clonotype was counted between two and nine times. The V call is TRBV7-2, the J call TRBJ2-2, with 13 nucleotides matching TRBD2. CDR1 is SGHTA and CDR2 is FQGNSA in the germline V gene. CDR3 size: 19 residues. V was pared by 5 bases and J by 6 bases, with 15 bases of the junction left unmatched. The CDR3 DNA is TGTGCCAGCAGCCGAACGTCGACTAGCGGGAGGACATCTCCCGGGGAGCTGTTTTTT. This codes for CASSRTSTSGRTSPGELFF.

The chain has TRBV20-1 and TRBJ1-4; D ambiguous. CDR1 is DFQATT, CDR2 SNEGSKA, per germline (reference sequence). Between the trimmed V and J ends, which lost 0 bases and 3 bases, there was a span of 2 bases. The CDR3 runs 12 residues. CDR3 amino acids: CSARESNEKLFF. CDR3 nucleotide sequence: TGCAGTGCTAGAGAGTCTAATGAAAAACTGTTTTTT.